A single sample gave rise to the 18 T cell receptor beta chains below, sequenced in a study of CD8 T cells in Susac syndrome. Reverse transcription of roughly 0.45 to 1 ug RNA used random hexamers. TCRdb fed the immunoSEQ multiplex PCR reads into MiXCR, producing one record per CDR3 protein. The sample has some 250,000 distinct CDR3 sequences; 95% to 97% are singletons. Material for sequencing was CD4+ T cells from PBMCs. The source of these receptors is a human donor with Susac syndrome.

The chain recombines TRBV24-1 with TRBJ1-1; D is undetermined. This CDR3 has 11 amino acids. Trimming shortened V by 3 bases and J by 2 bases, and 0 bases separated the two germline ends. Germline CDR1 KGHDR, CDR2 SFDVKD. The CDR3, as DNA: TGTGCCACCAGTGATAACACTGAAGCTTTCTTT. Protein product: CATSDNTEAFF.

The CDR3, as DNA: TGCGCCAGCACCCCTGGTGACAGGGCTGGGGCCAACGTCCTGACTTTC. The encoded protein is CASTPGDRAGANVLTF. The V and J genes are TRBV5-1 and TRBJ2-6, with 7 bases that match TRBD1. Losses at the gene ends were 6 bases for V and 2 bases for J; bases not matched to a gene: 8. Looked up from germline, CDR1 is SGHRS and CDR2 is YFSETQ. The CDR3 sequence is 16 residues long. The complete variable domain, with remaining parts taken from reference TRBV5-1 and TRBJ2-6, reads KAGVTQTPRYLIKTRGQQVTLSCSPISGHRSVSWYQQTPGQGLQFLFEYFSETQRNKGNFPGRFSGRQFSNSRSEMNVSTLELGDSALYLCASTPGDRAGANVLTFGAGSRLTVL.

The chain combines TRBV20-1 with TRBJ1-1; D is perhaps TRBD1 (6 bases). There are 15 residues in the CDR3. The germline V and J ends were trimmed by 1 base and 0 bases, with 12 bases remaining between them. The germline gives CDR1 DFQATT, CDR2 SNEGSKA (reference sequence). CDR3: CSARGTRGLNTEAFF. The CDR3 DNA reads TGCAGTGCTAGAGGGACTAGGGGGTTGAACACTGAAGCTTTCTTT.

The chain joins TRBV15 to TRBJ2-7, with 8 bases fitting TRBD1. This CDR3 comprises 16 residues. The germline gives CDR1 LNHNV, CDR2 YYDKDF (reference sequence). J gave up 3 bases and V 0 bases, and 7 bases lay outside the gene matches. The CDR3 spells CATSRDSAGGIYEQYF. In DNA form, the CDR3 reads TGTGCCACCAGCAGAGATTCGGCAGGGGGCATCTACGAGCAGTACTTC.

The chain combines TRBV9 with TRBJ1-1; 9 nucleotides agree with TRBD1. The CDR3 has 13 residues. After removal of 4 bases from V and 3 bases from J, the junction contained 1 base not matched to a gene. CDR1 and CDR2 (germline): SGDLS, YYNGEE. This chain's CDR3 is CASSWDRDTEAFF. CDR3 nucleotide sequence: TGTGCCAGCAGCTGGGACAGGGACACTGAAGCTTTCTTT.

The chain employs TRBV4-1 and TRBJ1-3; D uncertain. The CDR3 is made up of 14 amino acids. From germline, CDR1 is MGHRA and CDR2 YSYEKL. V was pared by 0 bases and J by 5 bases, with 8 bases between. CDR3 region: CASSQDRARNTIYF. Here the CDR3 DNA reads TGCGCCAGCAGCCAAGATCGCGCGAGAAACACCATATATTTT.

V usage is TRBV28 and J usage is TRBJ2-5; either TRBD1 or TRBD2 may fit D (5 bases each). The CDR3 length is 16 residues. V lost 3 bases, J lost 4 bases, and 18 bases lay in between. CDR1 and CDR2 (germline): MDHEN, SYDVKM. CDR3 region: CASSFRKGMGVETQYF. The DNA for the CDR3 is TGTGCCAGCAGTTTTAGGAAGGGTATGGGGGTAGAGACCCAGTACTTC.

The CDR3 loop is CASSSSLWGAGNTIYF. The DNA of the CDR3 is TGTGCCAGCAGCTCGTCCTTGTGGGGCGCCGGAAACACCATATATTTT. The chain joins TRBV7-8 to TRBJ1-3; possibly TRBD1 for D (5 bases). V gave up 4 bases and J gave up 4 bases, with 17 bases separating them. CDR3 length: 16 residues. Germline CDR1 reads SGHVS; CDR2 reads FQNEAQ. Together with reference TRBV7-8 and TRBJ1-3, the CDR3 gives the full variable domain: GAGVSQSPRYKVAKRGQDVALRCDPISGHVSLFWYQQALGQGPEFLTYFQNEAQLDKSGLPSDRFFAERPEGSVSTLKIQRTQQEDSAVYLCASSSSLWGAGNTIYFGEGSWLTVV.

The chain employs TRBV29-1 and TRBJ2-5, with 9 nucleotides matching TRBD2. After removal of 5 bases from V and 2 bases from J, the junction contained 18 bases not matched to a gene. In germline, CDR1 is SQVTM, CDR2 ANQGSEA. This CDR3 is built from 18 residues. The CDR3 reads CSVPNSGLARGRQETQYF. The CDR3 DNA reads as TGCAGCGTTCCCAATTCCGGACTAGCGCGGGGTAGGCAAGAGACCCAGTACTTC.

This chain links TRBV9 with TRBJ1-2; D unresolved. Deletions cut 0 bases from V and 0 bases from J, with 12 bases between. The germline V gene has CDR1 SGDLS and CDR2 YYNGEE. The CDR3 covers 16 residues. The CDR3 here is CASSVGQRRSNYGYTF. The CDR3 nucleotides are TGTGCCAGCAGCGTAGGACAAAGGAGGTCTAACTATGGCTACACCTTC. Combining the CDR3 with reference TRBV9 and TRBJ1-2 gives the whole variable domain DSGVTQTPKHLITATGQRVTLRCSPRSGDLSVYWYQQSLDQGLQFLIQYYNGEERAKGNILERFSAQQFPDLHSELNLSSLELGDSALYFCASSVGQRRSNYGYTFGSGTRLTVV.

This chain's CDR3 is CSAPGRGPTEAFF. CDR3 in DNA: TGCAGTGCTCCAGGGAGGGGCCCCACTGAAGCTTTCTTT. The J gene is TRBJ1-1, the V gene TRBV20-1; weak D call: TRBD1 (5 bases). The CDR3 has 13 amino acids. Trimming left V 5 bases short and J 4 bases short, with 14 bases between. Germline V CDR1 and CDR2: DFQATT, SNEGSKA (reference sequence).

The genes are TRBV24-1 and TRBJ1-2; 8 bases are shared with TRBD1. Germline values: CDR1 KGHDR, CDR2 SFDVKD. The CDR3 is made up of 14 amino acids. V shed 3 bases and J 4 bases; nucleotides not matched to a gene: 3. The CDR3 spells CATSDPGGVYGYTF. CDR3 bases: TGTGCCACCAGTGATCCAGGGGGCGTCTATGGCTACACCTTC.

The chain joins TRBV28 to TRBJ1-2; D is undetermined. Germline V gene lookup returns CDR1 MDHEN and CDR2 SYDVKM. The V end was cut by 6 bases, the J end by 4 bases, with 6 bases between. This CDR3 is built from 11 residues. In DNA form, the CDR3 reads TGTGCCAGCAGGACCTTCTATGGCTACACCTTC. This encodes CASRTFYGYTF.

In its sample, this clonotype was seen once. V is TRBV9 and J is TRBJ2-2; 7 bases map to TRBD1. The V and J ends lost 3 bases and 0 bases, in that order; junction bases with no gene match: 8. The CDR3 extends over 17 amino acids. Germline V gene sequence: CDR1 SGDLS, CDR2 YYNGEE. CDR3 sequence (DNA): TGTGCCAGCAGCGCAAGAGGGACAGCTTCGAACACCGGGGAGCTGTTTTTT. Its translation: CASSARGTASNTGELFF.

This chain uses TRBV29-1 with TRBJ2-1; 7 bases are shared with TRBD1. V lost 8 bases to trimming and J lost 7 bases; unmatched junction nucleotides: 11. Per the germline V gene, CDR1 is SQVTM and CDR2 is ANQGSEA. This CDR3 contains 13 residues. The CDR3 here is CSYWQGVGNEQFF. The CDR3 nucleotides read TGCAGCTACTGGCAGGGGGTAGGGAATGAGCAGTTCTTC.

CDR3 loop: CASSVRGTVPYEQYF. As DNA, the CDR3 is TGTGCCAGCAGCGTCAGGGGCACCGTACCTTACGAGCAGTACTTC. The rearrangement uses TRBV7-9 and TRBJ2-7; possible D gene TRBD1, 6 bases. The CDR3 totals 15 residues. V was cut by 5 bases and J by 4 bases, with 18 bases left in between. The germline V gene has CDR1 SEHNR and CDR2 FQNEAQ (reference sequence).

The chain couples TRBV15 to TRBJ1-4; no firm D call. The CDR3 sequence is 16 residues long. Looked up from germline, CDR1 is LNHNV and CDR2 is YYDKDF (reference sequence). V gave up 2 bases and J gave up 0 bases, with 10 bases separating them. CDR3 region: CATSRTSAPTNEKLFF. CDR3 nucleotide sequence: TGTGCCACCAGCAGAACCTCGGCGCCAACTAATGAAAAACTGTTTTTT.

The sample holds a few counts of this clonotype. The rearrangement uses TRBV9 and TRBJ2-3, with D perhaps matching TRBD1 (6 bases). V was shortened by 3 bases and J by 3 bases, with 11 bases between the two germline ends. Germline lookup yields CDR1 SGDLS and CDR2 YYNGEE. The CDR3 covers 14 residues. DNA for the CDR3: TGTGCCAGCAGCGCTACAGGGTCGACAGATACGCAGTATTTT. Encoded protein: CASSATGSTDTQYF.